These 25 T cell receptor beta chains were all obtained from the same sample, sequenced in a study of blood T cell repertoires in COVID-19 (dated by TCRdb to the early 2020s). The library was built by means of the immunoSEQ multiplex PCR assay. The table was pulled from immuneACCESS by TCRdb, which kept in-frame rearrangements only. Such tables lose some clones; where checked, under half of the loss comes from unresolved V genes, and the rest has no known cause. The sample profile shows about 670,000 clones; 70% to 90% of them were found once. Jointly, the top ten make up roughly 0.25% of the sample. Source material: peripheral blood. These receptor sequences come from a woman between 18 and 30 years old with acute or convalescent COVID-19.

The chain joins TRBV4-3 to TRBJ2-7; TRBD2 aligns across 9 bases. With V trimmed by 3 bases and J by 0 bases, 9 bases remained unmatched. The CDR3 has 17 residues. CDR1 and CDR2 (germline): LGHNA, YSLEER. The CDR3 DNA reads as TGCGCCAGCAGCCATAATAGCGGGGGCCCTAGCTCCTACGAGCAGTACTTC. Its protein product is CASSHNSGGPSSYEQYF.

V gene TRBV27 combines with J gene TRBJ2-5, with TRBD2 as a possible D gene (5 bases). Germline CDR1 MNHEY, CDR2 SMNVEV (reference sequence). The CDR3 consists of 13 residues. The V and J ends lost 6 bases and 7 bases respectively, with 15 bases between them. CDR3 nucleotide sequence: TGTGCCAGCAGCCACGACCGACTAAGGACCCAGTACTTC. Encoded protein: CASSHDRLRTQYF.

The rearrangement links TRBV6-5 to TRBJ2-5; 8 nucleotides align to TRBD2. The germline gives CDR1 MNHEY, CDR2 SVGAGI. The CDR3 sequence is 14 residues long. V shed 6 bases, J shed 1 base, and the junction held 4 bases outside the gene matches. The CDR3: CASSFSGVQETQYF. CDR3 DNA: TGTGCCAGCAGCTTTAGCGGGGTCCAAGAGACCCAGTACTTC.

Here the CDR3 reads CASSLTPRLAQHF. CDR3 coding DNA: TGTGCCAGCAGCTTAACCCCCCGGTTGGCCCAGCATTTT. The genes are TRBV7-2 and TRBJ1-5; D uncertain. The V and J ends lost 2 bases and 11 bases respectively, with 13 bases between them. The CDR3 extends over 13 amino acids. Germline values: CDR1 SGHTA, CDR2 FQGNSA.

CDR3 sequence: CASSLRGRDSEKLFF. Written as DNA, the CDR3 is TGTGCCAGCAGTTTAAGGGGCCGGGACAGTGAAAAACTGTTTTTT. V and J are TRBV28 and TRBJ1-4; 7 positions agree with TRBD1. J gave up 7 bases and V 2 bases, and 7 bases lay outside the gene matches. From germline, CDR1 is MDHEN and CDR2 SYDVKM. This CDR3 has 15 residues.

The V and J genes are TRBV19 and TRBJ1-1; D is undetermined. The CDR3 sequence is 13 residues long. With 8 bases removed from V and 0 bases from J, the gap between germline ends came to 10 bases. CDR1 LNHDA and CDR2 SQIVND come from the germline V gene (reference sequence). The CDR3 here is CASCLTLNTEAFF. DNA of the CDR3: TGTGCCAGTTGCCTGACATTGAACACTGAAGCTTTCTTT.

The V call is TRBV9, the J call TRBJ1-4, with D tentatively TRBD1 (6 bases). Germline V gene sequence: CDR1 SGDLS, CDR2 YYNGEE. The CDR3 is made up of 15 amino acids. Trimming cost V 3 bases and J 5 bases, with 14 bases left between them. CDR3 in DNA: TGTGCCAGCAGCGCGTCCGGGACACCCAATGAAAAACTGTTTTTT. Translated: CASSASGTPNEKLFF. Drawing the rest from reference TRBV9 and TRBJ1-4, the complete variable domain is DSGVTQTPKHLITATGQRVTLRCSPRSGDLSVYWYQQSLDQGLQFLIQYYNGEERAKGNILERFSAQQFPDLHSELNLSSLELGDSALYFCASSASGTPNEKLFFGSGTQLSVL.

CDR3 DNA: TGTGCCAGCAGCCCCTCCAGGGTCCATGGCTACACCTTC. The encoded protein is CASSPSRVHGYTF. The rearrangement links TRBV6-2 or TRBV6-3 to TRBJ1-2; tentatively, D is TRBD1 (5 bases). Germline CDR1 is MNHEY and CDR2 is SVGEGT. The CDR3 spans 13 residues. V was clipped by 6 bases and J by 6 bases, with 14 bases between them.

This clone was seen just once. V is TRBV11-2 and J is TRBJ2-5, with D perhaps TRBD1 (5 bases). Between the trimmed V and J ends, which lost 1 base and 2 bases, there was a span of 17 bases. Germline V gene lookup returns CDR1 SGHAT and CDR2 FQNNGV. The CDR3 loop spans 17 amino acids. CDR3: CASSLGRVRVIQETQYF. The CDR3 DNA follows: TGTGCCAGCAGCTTAGGAAGGGTCAGGGTAATTCAAGAGACCCAGTACTTC.

This clone was detected once. The CDR3 here is CASRDRTGRSSYEQYF. CDR3 sequence (DNA): TGCGCCAGCAGAGATAGGACAGGCAGAAGCTCCTACGAGCAGTACTTC. V is TRBV5-1 and J is TRBJ2-7; 7 bases align to TRBD1. CDR3 length: 16 amino acids. With V trimmed by 5 bases and J by 0 bases, 11 bases remained unmatched. Germline V gene lookup returns CDR1 SGHRS and CDR2 YFSETQ.

DNA of the CDR3: TGTGCCAGCAGTTACCGGGGACAGGGGGCTGGAAACACCATATATTTT. Amino acids: CASSYRGQGAGNTIYF. The V gene is TRBV6-2 or TRBV6-3, the J gene TRBJ1-3; 11 nucleotides align to TRBD1. This CDR3 is built from 16 residues. The junction had 2 bases not matched to a gene; V was cut back by 2 bases and J by 2 bases. Germline-derived CDR1 and CDR2 are MNHEY and SVGEGT.

V usage is TRBV28 and J usage is TRBJ2-1, with 9 nucleotides matching TRBD2. Trimming took 5 bases from V and 0 from J; bases not matched to a gene: 11. Looked up from germline, CDR1 is MDHEN and CDR2 is SYDVKM. The length of the CDR3 is 18 residues. CDR3 DNA: TGTGCCAGCAGTGTTGCGCTAGCGGGGTCGAGCTCCTACAATGAGCAGTTCTTC. Translating it yields CASSVALAGSSSYNEQFF. The full variable domain, its missing parts supplied by reference TRBV28 and TRBJ2-1, is DVKVTQSSRYLVKRTGEKVFLECVQDMDHENMFWYRQDPGLGLRLIYFSYDVKMKEKGDIPEGYSVSREKKERFSLILESASTNQTSMYLCASSVALAGSSSYNEQFFGPGTRLTVL.

Points on this clone: This sample also contains other DNA sequences that code for the same CDR3. The J gene is TRBJ1-2, the V gene TRBV3-1 (or the pseudogene TRBV3-2); D is possibly TRBD1 (5 bases). Per germline, CDR1 LGHDT and CDR2 YNNKEL (reference sequence). This CDR3 is 14 amino acids long. Trimming took off 3 bases at V and 2 bases at J, with 10 bases between the two ends. The CDR3 sequence is CASSQGGSNYGYTF. The CDR3 region has the DNA TGTGCCAGCAGCCAGGGGGGGTCCAACTATGGCTACACCTTC.

This chain connects TRBV5-6 to TRBJ2-5; tentatively, D is TRBD1 (5 bases). V was shortened by 2 bases and J by 9 bases, with 11 bases between the two germline ends. The CDR3 has 12 residues. Looked up from germline, CDR1 is SGHDT and CDR2 is YYEEEE. CDR3 protein: CASSFRQGSQYF. DNA of the CDR3: TGTGCCAGCAGCTTTCGTCAGGGTTCCCAGTACTTC.

This clone was detected only once. The chain is built from TRBV4-1 and TRBJ1-1, with D tentatively TRBD1 (5 bases). The V gene lost 1 base and the J gene lost 8 bases, with 8 bases spanning the gap. This CDR3 has 12 amino acids. Germline CDR1 is MGHRA and CDR2 is YSYEKL. This CDR3 reads CASSQVTGEAFF. The CDR3 coding sequence is TGCGCCAGCAGCCAAGTAACAGGAGAAGCTTTCTTT.

The V call is TRBV11-3, the J call TRBJ2-5, with D perhaps matching TRBD1 (6 bases). V dropped 3 bases and J dropped 5 bases, with 10 bases sitting between them. Germline V gene sequence: CDR1 SGHNT, CDR2 YENEEA. The CDR3 is 13 residues long. The CDR3 here is CASSFKGEETQYF. DNA of the CDR3: TGTGCCAGCAGCTTCAAGGGGGAGGAGACCCAGTACTTC.

V gene TRBV27 combines with J gene TRBJ1-2, with 7 bases fitting TRBD1. This CDR3 has 13 residues. Trimming cost V 3 bases and J 6 bases; bases outside gene matches: 4. Germline-derived CDR1 and CDR2 are MNHEY and SMNVEV (reference sequence). CDR3 DNA: TGTGCCAGCAGTTTGACAGGGATGGATGGCTACACCTTC. Protein sequence: CASSLTGMDGYTF.

The V gene is TRBV4-1, the J gene TRBJ2-1; 7 nucleotides match TRBD2. In germline, CDR1 is MGHRA, CDR2 YSYEKL. This CDR3 spans 21 amino acids. V lost 0 bases, J lost 0 bases, and 17 bases stayed unmatched. In DNA, the CDR3 is TGCGCCAGCAGCCAAGACTGGCCCCTCGGCGGGGGTCTAAGCTCCTACAATGAGCAGTTCTTC. The encoded protein is CASSQDWPLGGGLSSYNEQFF.

This clone has a single count. This chain links TRBV5-4 with TRBJ1-1; D is uncertain. The CDR3 consists of 14 residues. V lost 3 bases, J lost 2 bases, and 11 bases lay in between. CDR1 and CDR2 from the germline V gene are SGHNT and YYREEE (reference sequence). Here the CDR3 reads CASSSLDGNTEAFF. CDR3 in DNA: TGTGCCAGCAGCTCCCTAGACGGAAACACTGAAGCTTTCTTT.

The chain carries TRBV7-2 and TRBJ1-2; 9 bases map to TRBD1. This CDR3 region has 17 residues. Germline V gene lookup returns CDR1 SGHTA and CDR2 FQGNSA. With V trimmed by 5 bases and J by 2 bases, 12 bases remained unmatched. The CDR3 is CASSPLGQGGSNYGYTF. For the CDR3, the DNA is TGTGCCAGCAGCCCTCTGGGACAGGGAGGCTCCAACTATGGCTACACCTTC.

The rearrangement uses TRBV13 and TRBJ2-7; D gene unclear. Per germline, CDR1 PRHDT and CDR2 FYEKMQ (reference sequence). Deletions cut 5 bases from V and 0 bases from J, with 17 bases between. The CDR3 length is 16 residues. The CDR3 coding sequence is TGTGCCAGCAGCCACATCGATGCGGCCGCCTCCTACGAGCAGTACTTC. Its translation is CASSHIDAAASYEQYF.

The chain employs TRBV12-3 or TRBV12-4 and TRBJ1-1, with 7 bases identical to TRBD1. J was trimmed by 4 bases and V by 6 bases; bases with no gene match: 2. This CDR3 spans 12 amino acids. The DNA for the CDR3 is TGTGCCAGCAGCGACAGGGTCACTGAAGCTTTCTTT. Translation gives CASSDRVTEAFF.

This clone appeared a few times. The rearrangement uses TRBV5-1 and TRBJ2-7, with D maybe TRBD1 (6 bases). The CDR3 length is 17 residues. Germline loops: CDR1 SGHRS, CDR2 YFSETQ. V gave up 2 bases and J gave up 4 bases, with 22 bases separating them. The CDR3 region is CASSLLTGISSTYEQYF. CDR3 DNA sequence: TGCGCCAGCAGCTTACTTACAGGGATTTCTTCTACATACGAGCAGTACTTC.

The chain couples TRBV7-2 to TRBJ1-6, with a weak D call TRBD1 (6 bases). Trimming stripped 4 bases from V and 3 bases from J, with 10 bases between. Germline assignment: CDR1 SGHTA and CDR2 FQGNSA. This CDR3 has 15 amino acids. CDR3 DNA: TGTGCCAGCAGCTCCGGGACACTCTATAATTCACCCCTCCACTTT. Amino acids: CASSSGTLYNSPLHF. Together with reference TRBV7-2 and TRBJ1-6, the CDR3 gives the full variable domain: GAGVSQSPSNKVTEKGKDVELRCDPISGHTALYWYRQSLGQGLEFLIYFQGNSAPDKSGLPSDRFSAERTGGSVSTLTIQRTQQEDSAVYLCASSSGTLYNSPLHFGNGTRLTVT.

The chain combines TRBV27 with TRBJ1-2; D perhaps matches TRBD1 (5 bases). The V end lost 6 bases, the J end lost 4 bases, and 15 bases lay between the germline ends. Germline V gene lookup returns CDR1 MNHEY and CDR2 SMNVEV (reference sequence). The CDR3 sequence is 14 residues long. CDR3 in DNA: TGTGCCAGCAGAGATACGGGGGGTACCTATGGCTACACCTTC. It translates to CASRDTGGTYGYTF.